The present T cell receptor beta chain was sequenced within a study of cytomegalovirus exposure and HLA in healthy donors. Across the whole study: A data release that came early held 80 million to 95 million unique TCRs from HLA-typed donors. Study outcomes and limitations: Sequence variants that were highly shared formed a cluster that was likely a sequencing artifact.

This PCR relied on a set of 60 Vbeta primers and 13 Jbeta primers. The authors' processing: There were about 80 million unique TCR beta chains by a later count, and approximately 11 million of them were shared. Clones were read by immunoSEQ multiplex PCR, and TCRdb kept only the in-frame ones, dropping some. V and J calls and clone size are those listed in that table; D and trimming were worked out from the DNA. Of 150,000 to 200,000 clones in the sample, roughly 82% were seen once. Each donor was nominally healthy when sampled (though unrecorded immune exposures were likely). Concerning this clone: Its antigen is undetermined.

The TCR sequence derives from a woman between 45 and 60 years old in good health and CMV-seronegative. Sequences were obtained from PBMCs.

CDR3 sequence (DNA): TGTGCCAGCAGTTTCGGGGGGGCGGGAGGGCCCTACGAGCAGTACTTC. This encodes CASSFGGAGGPYEQYF. The chain carries TRBV28 and TRBJ2-7, with TRBD2 matching 9 bases. CDR1 is MDHEN and CDR2 is SYDVKM in the germline V gene. This CDR3 region has 16 residues. The J segment lost 2 bases and the V segment lost 3 bases, leaving 8 bases of the junction unmatched.